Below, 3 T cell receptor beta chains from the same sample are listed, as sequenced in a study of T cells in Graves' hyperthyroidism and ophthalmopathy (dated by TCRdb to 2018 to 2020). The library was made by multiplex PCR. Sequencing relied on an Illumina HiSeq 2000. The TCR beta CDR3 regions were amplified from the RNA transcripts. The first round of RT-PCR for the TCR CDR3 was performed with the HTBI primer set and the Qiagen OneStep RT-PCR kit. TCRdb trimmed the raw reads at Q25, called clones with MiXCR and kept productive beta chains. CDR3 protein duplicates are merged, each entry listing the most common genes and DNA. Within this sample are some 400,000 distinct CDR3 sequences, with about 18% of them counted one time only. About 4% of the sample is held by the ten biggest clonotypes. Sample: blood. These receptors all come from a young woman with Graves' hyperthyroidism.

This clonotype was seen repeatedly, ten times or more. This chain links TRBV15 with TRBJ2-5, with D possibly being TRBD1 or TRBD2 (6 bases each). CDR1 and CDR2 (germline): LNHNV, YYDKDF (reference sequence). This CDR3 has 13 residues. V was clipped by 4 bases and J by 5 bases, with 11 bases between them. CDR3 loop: CATSMGGWETQYF. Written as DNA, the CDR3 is TGTGCCACCAGCATGGGGGGCTGGGAGACCCAGTACTTC.

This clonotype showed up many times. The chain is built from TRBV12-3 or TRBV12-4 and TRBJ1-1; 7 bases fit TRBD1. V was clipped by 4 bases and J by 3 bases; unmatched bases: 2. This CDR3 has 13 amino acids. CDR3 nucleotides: TGTGCCAGCAGTTATACAGGGGACACTGAAGCTTTCTTT. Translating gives CASSYTGDTEAFF.

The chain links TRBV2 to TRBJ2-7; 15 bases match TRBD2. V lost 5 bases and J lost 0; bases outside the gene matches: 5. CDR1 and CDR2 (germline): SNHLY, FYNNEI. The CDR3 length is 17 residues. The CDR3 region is CASSYGLAGGDSYEQYF. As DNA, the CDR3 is TGTGCCAGCAGTTACGGACTAGCGGGAGGGGACTCCTACGAGCAGTACTTC.